The rows below give T cell receptor beta chains drawn from one sample of a study of blood T cell repertoires in COVID-19. This table comes from immunoSEQ multiplex PCR, and its TCRdb copy is limited to in-frame clones, with some not included. Of around 150,000 clones listed, 70% to 90% are singletons. Sequenced sample: peripheral blood. The receptor set was obtained from a human donor in a cohort sampled during active COVID-19. Both conserved end residues are part of each CDR3. D genes are given only for firm matches. The size of a clone is reported for some rows only, either as once, few or many, or as a class for expanded clones.

>TRBJ1-2|-|TRBD1|17|TRBV7-2
TGTGCCAGCAGCTTAGTTGGACAGGGAATTGCCGTCTTGGGCTACACCTTC
CASSLVGQGIAVLGYTF
>TRBJ1-4|-|-|13|TRBV7-9
TGTGCCAGCAGCCCGCAGGGAAATGAAAAACTGTTTTTT
CASSPQGNEKLFF
>TRBJ2-5|-|TRBD1|16|TRBV9
TGTGCCAGCAGCGTAGGGACAGGGGGTTTCAGAGAGACCCAGTACTTC
CASSVGTGGFRETQYF
>TRBJ2-7|-|TRBD1|14|TRBV28
TGTGCCAGCATAGAGGGACAGTTGGGCTACGAGCAGTACTTC
CASIEGQLGYEQYF
>TRBJ1-2|-|TRBD1|15|TRBV6-2/TRBV6-3
TGTGCCAGCAGTTACTTGGGACAGGGGATCTATGGCTACACCTTC
CASSYLGQGIYGYTF
>TRBJ2-1|-|TRBD2|15|TRBV5-1
TGCGCCAGCAGCACCGGGACTAGCAGTAACAATGAGCAGTTCTTC
CASSTGTSSNNEQFF
>TRBJ2-1|-|TRBD2|16|TRBV7-9
TGTGCCAGCAGCTTGAGCGGGACTAGCGGGTACAATGAGCAGTTCTTC
CASSLSGTSGYNEQFF
>TRBJ1-4|once|-|15|TRBV27
TGTGCCAGCAGTTTCGAGCTCGGGGGGCATGAAAAACTGTTTTTT
CASSFELGGHEKLFF
>TRBJ1-1|-|TRBD1|16|TRBV25-1
TGTGCCAGCAGTGAATGGGGAGGGACAGGGGCCACTGAAGCTTTCTTT
CASSEWGGTGATEAFF
>TRBJ2-2|few|-|14|TRBV30
TGTGCCTGGAGTGTAGCAAGGGGGACCGGGGAGCTGTTTTTT
CAWSVARGTGELFF
>TRBJ1-2|once|-|15|TRBV9
TGTGCCAGCAGCGCCCGACAGAGTATTGGCTATGGCTACACCTTC
CASSARQSIGYGYTF
>TRBJ1-1|-|-|11|TRBV29-1
TGCAGCGTTCGGGAGAACACTGAAGCTTTCTTT
CSVRENTEAFF
>TRBJ1-1|-|-|13|TRBV11-2
TGTGCCAGCAGCTTAGACAGGGATACTGAAGCTTTCTTT
CASSLDRDTEAFF
>TRBJ2-5|-|-|15|TRBV7-6
TGTGCCAGCAGCTCTCTCGATGGCCACCAAGAGACCCAGTACTTC
CASSSLDGHQETQYF
>TRBJ2-7|-|-|11|TRBV29-1
TGCAGCGTTGGACTAGCCTACGAGCAGTACTTC
CSVGLAYEQYF
>TRBJ2-7|few|-|15|TRBV27
TGTGCCAGCAGTTTATCCTCACGAGGCTCCTACGAGCAGTACTTC
CASSLSSRGSYEQYF
>TRBJ2-1|-|TRBD2|14|TRBV19
TGTGCCAGTACAACGGGGGGTTCGTACAATGAGCAGTTCTTC
CASTTGGSYNEQFF
>TRBJ1-2|-|TRBD1|17|TRBV7-9
TGTGCCAGCAGCCATGACAGGGGAGAGTTGACTAACTATGGCTACACCTTC
CASSHDRGELTNYGYTF
>TRBJ1-2|-|-|13|TRBV7-2
TGTGCCAGCAGCTTGGACAGCAACTATGGCTACACCTTC
CASSLDSNYGYTF
>TRBJ2-2|-|-|12|TRBV20-1
TGCAGTGCTAGTTCTGACTCGGGGGAGCTGTTTTTT
CSASSDSGELFF
>TRBJ1-2|-|-|15|TRBV16
TGTGCCAGCAGCCAATTTGGGCAGGGGAGCTATGGCTACACCTTC
CASSQFGQGSYGYTF
>TRBJ2-3|-|-|14|TRBV3-1/TRBV3-2
TGTGCCAGCAGCCAAGAACTAGTCACAGATACGCAGTATTTT
CASSQELVTDTQYF